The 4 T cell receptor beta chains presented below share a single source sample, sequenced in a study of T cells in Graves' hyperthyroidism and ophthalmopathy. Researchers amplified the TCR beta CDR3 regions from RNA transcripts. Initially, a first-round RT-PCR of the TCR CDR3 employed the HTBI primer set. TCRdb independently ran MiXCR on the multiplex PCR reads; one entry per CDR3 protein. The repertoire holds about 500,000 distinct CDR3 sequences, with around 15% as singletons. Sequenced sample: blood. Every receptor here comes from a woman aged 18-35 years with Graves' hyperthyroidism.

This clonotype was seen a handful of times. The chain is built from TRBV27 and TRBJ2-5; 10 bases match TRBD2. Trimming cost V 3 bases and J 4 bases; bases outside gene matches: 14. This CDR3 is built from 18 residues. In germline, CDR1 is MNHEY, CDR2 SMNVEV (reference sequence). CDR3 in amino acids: CASSFRTGPSGRGETQYF. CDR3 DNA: TGTGCCAGCAGTTTTAGGACAGGACCTAGCGGGAGAGGAGAGACCCAGTACTTC.

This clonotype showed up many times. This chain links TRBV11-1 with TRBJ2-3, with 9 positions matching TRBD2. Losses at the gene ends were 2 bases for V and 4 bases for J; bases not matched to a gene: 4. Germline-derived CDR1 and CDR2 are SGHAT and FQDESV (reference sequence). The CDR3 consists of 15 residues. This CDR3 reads CASSLSSGISDTQYF. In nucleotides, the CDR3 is TGTGCCAGCAGCTTATCTAGCGGGATATCAGATACGCAGTATTTT.

The CDR3 region is CSVQDFSSYNEQFF. Here the CDR3 DNA reads TGCAGTGTTCAGGACTTTTCCTCCTACAATGAGCAGTTCTTC. The chain uses TRBV20-1 and TRBJ2-1, with D perhaps TRBD2 (5 bases). The length of the CDR3 is 14 residues. In germline, CDR1 is DFQATT, CDR2 SNEGSKA (reference sequence). Trimming removed 7 bases from V and 0 bases from J, with 13 bases in between.

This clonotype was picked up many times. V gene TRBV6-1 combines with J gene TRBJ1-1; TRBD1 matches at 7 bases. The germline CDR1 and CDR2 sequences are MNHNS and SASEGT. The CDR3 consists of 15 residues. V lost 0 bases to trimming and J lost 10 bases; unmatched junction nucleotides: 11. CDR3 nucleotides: TGTGCCAGCAGTGAAGCCGGTCCTGAGGGGGCTGGAGCTTTCTTT. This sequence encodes CASSEAGPEGAGAFF.